This TCR beta chain appears in the sequencing data of a study of T-cell reconstitution after alpha-beta-depleted transplantation in children. Study findings and constraints: At around two months after transplant, the alpha-beta T cells were reportedly derived from several hundred expanded clones that came from non-depleted graft cells. Surviving recipient T cells and thymic progenitors accounted for the high day-60 TCRbeta diversity observed in some patients. The main origin of T-cell counts and diversity one year after transplant was newly produced T cells.

As to this clonotype: Its antigen is unknown.

The CDR3 has 14 residues. Germline loops: CDR1 SGHRS, CDR2 YFSETQ. Deletions cut 4 bases from V and 2 bases from J, with 12 bases between. Using unique molecular identifiers, the investigators prepared the TCRbeta library. TCRdb itself ran the PCR reads through MiXCR, one entry per CDR3 protein. Found here are some 290,000 distinct CDR3 sequences, around 25% of them singletons; the top ten hold approximately 9.9%. The V call is TRBV5-1, the J call TRBJ2-5, with a possible D match to TRBD1 (6 bases). The TCR sequence derives from a male patient between 10 and 17 years old who had a stem cell transplant for acute lymphoblastic leukemia, so the T cells may come from the graft donor. The sample consisted of PBMCs, mostly from graft donor cells, taken 180 days after TCRalphabeta/CD19-depleted stem cell transplant. The CDR3 DNA is TGCGCCAGCAGCCCCCTAGGACAGCAAGAGACCCAGTACTTC. Amino acid sequence: CASSPLGQQETQYF.